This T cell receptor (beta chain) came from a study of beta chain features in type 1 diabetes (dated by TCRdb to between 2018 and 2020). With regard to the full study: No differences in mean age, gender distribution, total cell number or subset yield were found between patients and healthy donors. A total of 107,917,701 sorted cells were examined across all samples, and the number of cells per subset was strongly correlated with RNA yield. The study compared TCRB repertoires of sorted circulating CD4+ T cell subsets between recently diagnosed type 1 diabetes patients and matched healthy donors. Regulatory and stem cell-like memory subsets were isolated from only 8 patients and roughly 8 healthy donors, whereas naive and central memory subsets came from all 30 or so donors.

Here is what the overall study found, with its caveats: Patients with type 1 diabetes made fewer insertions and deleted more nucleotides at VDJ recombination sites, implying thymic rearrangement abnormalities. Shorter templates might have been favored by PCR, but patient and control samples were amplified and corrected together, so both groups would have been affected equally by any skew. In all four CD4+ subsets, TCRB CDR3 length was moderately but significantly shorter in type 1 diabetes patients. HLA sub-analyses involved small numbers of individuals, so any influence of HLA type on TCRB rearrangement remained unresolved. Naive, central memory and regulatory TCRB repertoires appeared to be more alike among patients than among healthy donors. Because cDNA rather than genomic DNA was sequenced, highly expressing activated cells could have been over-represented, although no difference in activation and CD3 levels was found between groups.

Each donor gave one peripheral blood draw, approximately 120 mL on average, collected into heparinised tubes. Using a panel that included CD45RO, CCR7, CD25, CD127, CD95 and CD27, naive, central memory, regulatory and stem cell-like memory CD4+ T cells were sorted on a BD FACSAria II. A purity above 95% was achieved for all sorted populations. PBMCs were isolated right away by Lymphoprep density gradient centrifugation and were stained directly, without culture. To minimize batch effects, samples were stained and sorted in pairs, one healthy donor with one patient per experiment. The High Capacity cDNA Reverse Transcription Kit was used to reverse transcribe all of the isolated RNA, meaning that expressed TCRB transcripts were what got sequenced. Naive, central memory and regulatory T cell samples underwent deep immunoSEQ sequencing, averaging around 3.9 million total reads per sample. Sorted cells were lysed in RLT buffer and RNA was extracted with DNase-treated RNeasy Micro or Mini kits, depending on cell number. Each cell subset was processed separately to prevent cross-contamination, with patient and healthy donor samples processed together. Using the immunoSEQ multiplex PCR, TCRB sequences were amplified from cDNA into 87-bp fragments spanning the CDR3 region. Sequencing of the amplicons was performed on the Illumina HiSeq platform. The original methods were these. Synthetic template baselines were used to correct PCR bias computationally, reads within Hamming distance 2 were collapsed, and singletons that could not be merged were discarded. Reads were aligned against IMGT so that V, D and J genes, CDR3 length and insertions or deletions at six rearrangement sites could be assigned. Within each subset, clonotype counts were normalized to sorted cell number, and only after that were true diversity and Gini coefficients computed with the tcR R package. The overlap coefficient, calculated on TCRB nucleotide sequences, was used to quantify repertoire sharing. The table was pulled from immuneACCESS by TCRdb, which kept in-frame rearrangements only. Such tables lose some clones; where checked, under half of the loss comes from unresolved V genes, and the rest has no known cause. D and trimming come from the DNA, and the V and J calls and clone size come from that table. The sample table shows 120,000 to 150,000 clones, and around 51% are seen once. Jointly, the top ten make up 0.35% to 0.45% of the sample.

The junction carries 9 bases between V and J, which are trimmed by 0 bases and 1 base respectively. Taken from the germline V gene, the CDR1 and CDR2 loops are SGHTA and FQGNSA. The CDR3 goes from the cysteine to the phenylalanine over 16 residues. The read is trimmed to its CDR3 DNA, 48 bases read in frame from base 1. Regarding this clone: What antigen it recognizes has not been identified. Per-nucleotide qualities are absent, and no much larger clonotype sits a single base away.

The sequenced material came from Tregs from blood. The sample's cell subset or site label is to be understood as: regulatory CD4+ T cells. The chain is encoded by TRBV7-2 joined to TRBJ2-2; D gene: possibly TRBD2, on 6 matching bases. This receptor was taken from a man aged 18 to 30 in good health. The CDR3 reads CASSLAGGKNTGELFF. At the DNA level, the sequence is TGTGCCAGCAGCTTAGCTGGCGGGAAGAACACCGGGGAGCTGTTTTTT.